The next 3 T cell receptor beta chains were all read from a single sample in a study of blood T cell repertoires in COVID-19 (dated by TCRdb to the early 2020s). To prepare the library, the immunoSEQ multiplex PCR assay was applied. In its TCRdb copy, this immuneACCESS table keeps in-frame sequences only and misses some clones. Where compared with another copy, unresolved V genes explain less than half of these, and the others have no known cause. The sample table shows about 270,000 clones, and less than 90% are seen once. More than 10% of the sample rests with the top ten. Sequencing input: peripheral blood. These receptors were obtained from a human donor in a cohort sampled during active COVID-19.

CDR3 loop: CASSCLPRDQTRYRGPKETQYF. CDR3 sequence (DNA): TGTGCCAGCAGTTGCTTGCCTAGGGACCAGACTAGATATAGGGGGCCGAAAGAGACCCAGTACTTC. V usage is TRBV27 and J usage is TRBJ2-5; possibly TRBD1 for D (7 bases). V was shortened by 4 bases and J by 3 bases, with 36 bases between the two germline ends. Germline lookup yields CDR1 MNHEY and CDR2 SMNVEV (reference sequence). The CDR3 runs 22 residues.

The rearrangement uses TRBV7-2 and TRBJ2-3, with D possibly matching TRBD2 (5 bases). This CDR3 has 12 residues. V was shortened by 8 bases and J by 0 bases, with 6 bases between the two germline ends. Germline lookup yields CDR1 SGHTA and CDR2 FQGNSA. The CDR3 nucleotides read TGTGCCAGCCGGACTAGCACAGATACGCAGTATTTT. Encoded protein: CASRTSTDTQYF. Variable domain in full (rest from reference TRBV7-2 and TRBJ2-3): GAGVSQSPSNKVTEKGKDVELRCDPISGHTALYWYRQSLGQGLEFLIYFQGNSAPDKSGLPSDRFSAERTGGSVSTLTIQRTQQEDSAVYLCASRTSTDTQYFGPGTRLTVL.

This chain links TRBV7-2 with TRBJ2-3, with TRBD2 matching 14 bases. This CDR3 spans 19 amino acids. CDR1 is SGHTA and CDR2 is FQGNSA in the germline V gene. The V gene end was trimmed by 1 base and the J gene end by 0 bases; junction bases not matched to a gene: 6. The CDR3 is CASSLDWTSGRSSTDTQYF. CDR3 nucleotide sequence: TGTGCCAGCAGCTTAGATTGGACTAGCGGGAGGTCAAGCACAGATACGCAGTATTTT.